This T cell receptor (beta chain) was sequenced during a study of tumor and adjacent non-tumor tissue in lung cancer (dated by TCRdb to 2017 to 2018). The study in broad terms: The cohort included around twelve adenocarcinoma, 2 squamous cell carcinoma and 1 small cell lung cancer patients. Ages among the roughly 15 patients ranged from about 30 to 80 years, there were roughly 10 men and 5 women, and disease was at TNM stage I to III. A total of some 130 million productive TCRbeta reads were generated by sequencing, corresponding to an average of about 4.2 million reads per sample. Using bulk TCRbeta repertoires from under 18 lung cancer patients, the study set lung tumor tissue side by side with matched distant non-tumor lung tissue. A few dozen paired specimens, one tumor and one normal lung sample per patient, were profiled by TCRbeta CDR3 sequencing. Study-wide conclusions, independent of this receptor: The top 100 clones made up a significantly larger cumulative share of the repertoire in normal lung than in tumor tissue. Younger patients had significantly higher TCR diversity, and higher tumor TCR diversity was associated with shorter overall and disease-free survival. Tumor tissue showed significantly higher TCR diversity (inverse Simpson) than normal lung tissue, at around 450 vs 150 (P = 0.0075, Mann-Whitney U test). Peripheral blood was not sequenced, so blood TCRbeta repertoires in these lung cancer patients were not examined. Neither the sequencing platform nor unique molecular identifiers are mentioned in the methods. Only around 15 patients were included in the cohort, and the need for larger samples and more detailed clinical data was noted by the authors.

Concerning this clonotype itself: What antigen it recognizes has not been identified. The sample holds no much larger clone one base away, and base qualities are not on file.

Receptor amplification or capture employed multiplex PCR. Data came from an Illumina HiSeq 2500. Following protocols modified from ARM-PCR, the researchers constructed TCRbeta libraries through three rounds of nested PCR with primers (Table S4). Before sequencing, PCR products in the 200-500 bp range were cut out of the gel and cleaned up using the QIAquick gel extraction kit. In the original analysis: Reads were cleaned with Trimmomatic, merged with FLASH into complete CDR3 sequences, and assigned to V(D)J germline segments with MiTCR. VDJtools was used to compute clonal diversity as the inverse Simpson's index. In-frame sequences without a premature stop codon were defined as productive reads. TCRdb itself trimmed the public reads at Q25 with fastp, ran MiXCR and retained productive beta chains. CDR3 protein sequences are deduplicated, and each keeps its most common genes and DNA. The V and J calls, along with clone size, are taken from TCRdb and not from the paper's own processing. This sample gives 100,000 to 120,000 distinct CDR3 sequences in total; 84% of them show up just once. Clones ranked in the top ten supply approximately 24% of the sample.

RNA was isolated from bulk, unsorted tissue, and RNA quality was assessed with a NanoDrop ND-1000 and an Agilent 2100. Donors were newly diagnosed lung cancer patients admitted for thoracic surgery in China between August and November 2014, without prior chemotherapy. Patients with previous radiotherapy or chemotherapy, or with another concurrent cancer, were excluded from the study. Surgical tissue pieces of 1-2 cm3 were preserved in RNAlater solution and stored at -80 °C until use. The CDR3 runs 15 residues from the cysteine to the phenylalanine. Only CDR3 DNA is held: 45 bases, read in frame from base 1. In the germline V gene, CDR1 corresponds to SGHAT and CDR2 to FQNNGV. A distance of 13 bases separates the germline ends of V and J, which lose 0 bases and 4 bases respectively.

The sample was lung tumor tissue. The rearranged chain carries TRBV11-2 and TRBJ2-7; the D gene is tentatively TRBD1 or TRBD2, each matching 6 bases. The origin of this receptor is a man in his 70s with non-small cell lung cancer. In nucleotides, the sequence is TGTGCCAGCAGCTTAGACAAGGGGGGCTGGTACGAGCAGTACTTC. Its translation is CASSLDKGGWYEQYF.